This entry lists 22 T cell receptor beta chains sequenced from one sample in a study of blood T cell repertoires in COVID-19. This table comes from immunoSEQ multiplex PCR, and its TCRdb copy is limited to in-frame clones, with some not included. The table lists about 230,000 clones, around 83% of them singletons. Sequenced input: peripheral blood. The receptors come from a woman in her 50s with acute or convalescent COVID-19.

The chain uses TRBV11-3 and TRBJ2-5; D is perhaps TRBD1 (6 bases). The V gene lost 3 bases and the J gene lost 2 bases, with 7 bases spanning the gap. The CDR3 is made up of 13 amino acids. Germline V gene lookup returns CDR1 SGHNT and CDR2 YENEEA. In DNA, the CDR3 is TGTGCCAGCAGCTTGGACAGACAAGAGACCCAGTACTTC. Its protein is CASSLDRQETQYF.

In nucleotides, the CDR3 is TGTGCCAGCAGCTTAACGATAGCGGGAGTGAGTGAGCAGTTCTTC. It translates to CASSLTIAGVSEQFF. The chain recombines TRBV7-2 with TRBJ2-1, with 9 bases that match TRBD2. Germline assignment: CDR1 SGHTA and CDR2 FQGNSA. The V segment lost 2 bases and the J segment 9 bases; nucleotides outside the gene matches: 8. The CDR3 has 15 amino acids.

This clone has more than one count but fewer than ten. The CDR3 spells CATSSTDRANGYTF. The CDR3, as DNA: TGTGCCACCAGCTCCACTGACAGGGCCAATGGCTACACCTTC. V and J are TRBV24-1 and TRBJ1-2; 7 bases fit TRBD1. Trimming cost V 7 bases and J 6 bases; bases outside gene matches: 10. The germline gives CDR1 KGHDR, CDR2 SFDVKD. This CDR3 spans 14 amino acids.

This clone was picked up a small number of times. J is TRBJ2-3 and V is TRBV7-9, with 10 bases aligning to TRBD1. Looked up from germline, CDR1 is SEHNR and CDR2 is FQNEAQ (reference sequence). Unmatched junction bases numbered 7, after V lost 1 base and J lost 6 bases. This CDR3 is 16 amino acids long. DNA of the CDR3: TGTGCCAGCAGCTTAGTTCCCAGGACAGGGGGGGATACGCAGTATTTT. It specifies CASSLVPRTGGDTQYF.

V and J are TRBV6-1 and TRBJ2-4, with a tentative D call TRBD2 (6 bases). Looked up from germline, CDR1 is MNHNS and CDR2 is SASEGT. CDR3 length equals 15 residues. V was pared by 1 base and J by 1 base, with 8 bases between. The CDR3 bases are TGTGCCAGCAGTGAAGGGGGGGTGGCCAAAAACATTCAGTACTTC. Amino acids: CASSEGGVAKNIQYF.

The chain combines TRBV4-3 with TRBJ1-1, with D perhaps TRBD1 (5 bases). V lost 4 bases and J 2 bases, leaving 11 bases between the germline ends. The CDR3 runs 14 residues. Germline V gives CDR1 LGHNA, CDR2 YSLEER. CDR3 region: CASSLRDGNTEAFF. The DNA for the CDR3 is TGCGCCAGCAGCCTGCGGGACGGCAACACTGAAGCTTTCTTT.

This chain connects TRBV18 to TRBJ2-3; 9 positions agree with TRBD2. The CDR3 runs to 15 residues. In germline, CDR1 is KGHSH, CDR2 LQKENI. Trimming removed 6 bases from V and 6 bases from J; junction bases left unmatched: 10. The CDR3 sequence is CASSLGLAPRDTQYF. Written as DNA, the CDR3 is TGTGCCAGCTCCCTTGGACTAGCGCCGCGGGATACGCAGTATTTT. Using reference TRBV18 and TRBJ2-3 for the parts outside the CDR3, the full variable domain is NAGVMQNPRHLVRRRGQEARLRCSPMKGHSHVYWYRQLPEEGLKFMVYLQKENIIDESGMPKERFSAEFPKEGPSILRIQQVVRGDSAAYFCASSLGLAPRDTQYFGPGTRLTVL.

V is TRBV3-1 (or the pseudogene TRBV3-2) and J is TRBJ2-3; D ambiguous. In germline, CDR1 is LGHDT, CDR2 YNNKEL (reference sequence). The CDR3 runs to 15 residues. The ends were cut back, 0 bases at V and 2 bases at J, with 9 bases in the middle. Written as DNA, the CDR3 is TGTGCCAGCAGCCAAGACCTAGGCAACACAGATACGCAGTATTTT. This translates into CASSQDLGNTDTQYF.

This chain uses TRBV4-3 with TRBJ2-5; 15 nucleotides line up with TRBD2. Germline V gives CDR1 LGHNA, CDR2 YSLEER. The V and J ends lost 4 bases and 5 bases, in that order; junction bases with no gene match: 5. This CDR3 region has 16 residues. CDR3 loop: CASSLGTSGGWETQYF. The CDR3 nucleotides read TGCGCCAGCAGCCTCGGGACTAGCGGGGGGTGGGAGACCCAGTACTTC.

V usage is TRBV28 and J usage is TRBJ2-3; TRBD2 matches 11 bases. Germline V gene data show CDR1 as MDHEN and CDR2 as SYDVKM. The V gene end was trimmed by 6 bases and the J gene end by 6 bases; junction bases not matched to a gene: 5. This CDR3 has 14 amino acids. The CDR3 DNA is TGTGCCAGCAGGAATAGCGGGGGGGCCGATACGCAGTATTTT. Encoded protein: CASRNSGGADTQYF.

V is TRBV19 and J is TRBJ1-1, with a weak D call TRBD1 (5 bases). Looked up from germline, CDR1 is LNHDA and CDR2 is SQIVND (reference sequence). Trimming pared 6 bases from V and 8 bases from J, leaving 10 bases between. The CDR3 runs to 11 residues. In DNA, the CDR3 is TGTGCCAGTAGGCTCGACAGCGAAGCTTTCTTT. This translates into CASRLDSEAFF.

This clone has a single count. The V and J genes are TRBV15 and TRBJ2-1; 9 bases map to TRBD2. J gave up 9 bases and V 6 bases, and 9 bases lay outside the gene matches. CDR3 length: 14 amino acids. CDR1 LNHNV and CDR2 YYDKDF come from the germline V gene (reference sequence). CDR3 amino acids: CATSGWTSVAEQFF. DNA for the CDR3: TGTGCCACCAGTGGTTGGACTAGCGTGGCTGAGCAGTTCTTC.

The V call is TRBV15, the J call TRBJ1-2; TRBD1 matches at 7 bases. V shed 5 bases, J shed 4 bases, and the junction held 7 bases outside the gene matches. Germline CDR1 LNHNV, CDR2 YYDKDF (reference sequence). The CDR3 contains 14 residues. The CDR3 loop is CATSEGQKIYGYTF. CDR3 in DNA: TGTGCCACCAGCGAGGGACAGAAAATCTATGGCTACACCTTC. The full variable domain, in which reference TRBV15 and TRBJ1-2 provide the parts outside the CDR3, is DAMVIQNPRYQVTQFGKPVTLSCSQTLNHNVMYWYQQKSSQAPKLLFHYYDKDFNNEADTPDNFQSRRPNTSFCFLDIRSPGLGDTAMYLCATSEGQKIYGYTFGSGTRLTVV.

This clone has a handful of counts. This sequence joins TRBV5-6 and TRBJ1-1; D possibly corresponds to TRBD1 (5 bases). V lost 2 bases to trimming and J lost 9 bases, with 14 bases between them. Germline CDR1 and CDR2: SGHDT and YYEEEE. The CDR3 spans 13 residues. The CDR3 DNA sequence: TGTGCCAGCAGCTTTGGCAGGGAAATGCAAGCTTTCTTT. Translation gives CASSFGREMQAFF.

The gene calls are TRBV19 and TRBJ1-1; D not certain. The germline V and J ends were trimmed by 3 bases and 5 bases, with 13 bases remaining between them. The CDR3 length is 14 residues. Germline lookup yields CDR1 LNHDA and CDR2 SQIVND (reference sequence). Here the CDR3 DNA reads TGTGCCAGTAGTATGTCTCCCGGGGAAACTGAAGCTTTCTTT. This codes for CASSMSPGETEAFF.

The V call is TRBV10-3, the J call TRBJ1-2; 9 nucleotides match TRBD1. The CDR3 is 15 residues long. J lost 4 bases, V lost 7 bases, and 10 bases had no gene match. Germline CDR1 and CDR2: ENHRY and SYGVKD. The CDR3 DNA is TGTGCCATCACCCCAGGGACAGGGAGTCTCTATGGCTACACCTTC. Amino acid sequence: CAITPGTGSLYGYTF.

The chain joins TRBV4-1 to TRBJ1-6; D possibly corresponds to TRBD1 (6 bases). The V end was cut by 3 bases, the J end by 10 bases, with 13 bases between. Germline V lookup: CDR1 MGHRA, CDR2 YSYEKL. The CDR3 runs to 14 residues. The CDR3 DNA sequence: TGCGCCAGCAGCCACCCCAGGGGAGGGTCACCCCTCCACTTT. It specifies CASSHPRGGSPLHF.

The chain has TRBV7-2 and TRBJ2-7; the match to TRBD2 covers 8 bases. The CDR3 totals 16 residues. With V trimmed by 6 bases and J by 2 bases, 12 bases remained unmatched. CDR1 is SGHTA and CDR2 is FQGNSA in the germline V gene. This CDR3 is CASRFSGGRNPYEQYF. CDR3 nucleotide sequence: TGTGCCAGCAGATTCTCGGGAGGGAGGAATCCCTACGAGCAGTACTTC.

This clone was seen once. The V and J genes are TRBV10-3 and TRBJ2-1, with TRBD2 matching 10 bases. The ends lost 5 bases at V and 5 bases at J; junction bases unmatched: 9. Germline-derived CDR1 and CDR2 are ENHRY and SYGVKD. CDR3 length: 16 amino acids. CDR3 sequence: CAISPPRAGGDNEQFF. Written as DNA, the CDR3 is TGTGCCATCAGTCCCCCCAGAGCGGGGGGGGACAATGAGCAGTTCTTC.

This clone has just one count. The genes are TRBV5-4 and TRBJ1-4; D unresolved. This CDR3 is built from 17 residues. V was shortened by 0 bases and J by 7 bases, with 19 bases between the two germline ends. The germline V gene encodes CDR1 SGHNT and CDR2 YYREEE (reference sequence). CDR3 region: CASSLEAGPSAGEKLFF. CDR3 sequence (DNA): TGTGCCAGCAGCTTGGAAGCAGGTCCTTCCGCGGGTGAAAAACTGTTTTTT.

This chain joins TRBV9 and TRBJ1-6; a weak D match, TRBD1 (6 bases). Trimming took 0 bases from V and 8 from J, leaving 15 bases between them. CDR1 is SGDLS, CDR2 YYNGEE, per germline. The CDR3 covers 16 residues. The CDR3 coding sequence is TGTGCCAGCAGCGTAGGAGGCGGGGGCGATTATTCACCCCTCCACTTT. It yields the protein CASSVGGGGDYSPLHF.

This clone was found once. The CDR3 sequence is CASSQDPRDEQFF. In DNA form, the CDR3 reads TGCGCCAGCAGCCAAGATCCGAGGGATGAGCAGTTCTTC. The genes are TRBV4-3 and TRBJ2-1; possibly TRBD2 for D (5 bases). There are 13 residues in the CDR3. Germline V gene data show CDR1 as LGHNA and CDR2 as YSLEER. V was pared by 0 bases and J by 8 bases, with 8 bases between.